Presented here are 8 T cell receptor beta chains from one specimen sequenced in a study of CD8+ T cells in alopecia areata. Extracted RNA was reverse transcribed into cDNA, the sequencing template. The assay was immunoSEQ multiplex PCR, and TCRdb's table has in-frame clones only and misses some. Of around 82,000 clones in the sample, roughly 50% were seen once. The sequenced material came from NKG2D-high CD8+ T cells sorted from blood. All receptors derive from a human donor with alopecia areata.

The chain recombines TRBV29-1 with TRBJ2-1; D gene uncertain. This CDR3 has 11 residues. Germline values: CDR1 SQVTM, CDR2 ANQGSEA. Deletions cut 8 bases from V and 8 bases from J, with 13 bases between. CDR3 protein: CSPLEGHEQFF. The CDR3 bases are TGCAGCCCCTTGGAAGGGCATGAGCAGTTCTTC.

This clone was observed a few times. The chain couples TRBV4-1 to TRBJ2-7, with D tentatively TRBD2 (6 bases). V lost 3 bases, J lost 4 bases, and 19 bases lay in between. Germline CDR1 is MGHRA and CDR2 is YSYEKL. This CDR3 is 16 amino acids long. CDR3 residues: CASSHVAGSGSYEQYF. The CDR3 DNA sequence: TGCGCCAGCAGCCACGTGGCGGGAAGCGGGTCATACGAGCAGTACTTC.

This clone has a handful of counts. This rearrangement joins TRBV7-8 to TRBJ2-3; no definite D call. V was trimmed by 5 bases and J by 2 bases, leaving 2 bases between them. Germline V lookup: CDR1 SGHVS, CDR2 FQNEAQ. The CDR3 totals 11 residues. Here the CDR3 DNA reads TGTGCCAGCAGCCTCACAGATACGCAGTATTTT. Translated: CASSLTDTQYF.

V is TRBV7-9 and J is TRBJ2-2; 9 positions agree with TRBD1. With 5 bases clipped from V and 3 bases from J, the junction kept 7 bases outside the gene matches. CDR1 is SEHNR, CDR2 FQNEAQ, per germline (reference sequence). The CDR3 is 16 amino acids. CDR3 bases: TGTGCCAGCAGCCTACCACAGGGGGCGTACACCGGGGAGCTGTTTTTT. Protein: CASSLPQGAYTGELFF.

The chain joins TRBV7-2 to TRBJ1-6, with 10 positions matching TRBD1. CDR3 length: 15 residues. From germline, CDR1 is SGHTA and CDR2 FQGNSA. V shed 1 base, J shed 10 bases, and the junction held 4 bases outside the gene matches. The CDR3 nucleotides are TGTGCCAGCAGCTTAGGACAGGGGGCAGGATCACCCCTCCACTTT. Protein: CASSLGQGAGSPLHF.

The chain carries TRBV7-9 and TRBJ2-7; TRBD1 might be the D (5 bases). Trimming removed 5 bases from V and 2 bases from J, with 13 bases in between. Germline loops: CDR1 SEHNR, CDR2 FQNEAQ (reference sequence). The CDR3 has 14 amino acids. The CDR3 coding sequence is TGTGCCAGCAGCCTTCCGACAGCAACCTACGAGCAGTACTTC. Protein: CASSLPTATYEQYF.

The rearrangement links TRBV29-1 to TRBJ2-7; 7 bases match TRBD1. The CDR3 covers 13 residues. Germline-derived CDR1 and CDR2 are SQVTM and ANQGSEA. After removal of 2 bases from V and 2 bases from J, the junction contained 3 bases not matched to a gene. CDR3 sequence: CSVETQGAYEQYF. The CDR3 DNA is TGCAGCGTTGAAACCCAGGGGGCCTACGAGCAGTACTTC.

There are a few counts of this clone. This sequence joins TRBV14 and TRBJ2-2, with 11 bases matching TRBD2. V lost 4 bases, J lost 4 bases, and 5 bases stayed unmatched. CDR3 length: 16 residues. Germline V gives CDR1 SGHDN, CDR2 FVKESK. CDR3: CASSPLAGGLTGELFF. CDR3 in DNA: TGTGCCAGCAGCCCGCTAGCGGGAGGCCTCACCGGGGAGCTGTTTTTT.